This TCR beta chain was identified during a study of T cell responses to AZD1222 COVID-19 vaccine. At the level of the study: Samples with a second dose at about 4 or about 12 weeks were pooled together. Notes on the study in general: Spike was spanned by vaccine-associated CD4 TCRs, which were dominant at 160-218 and 743-854. Unmutated variant regions reportedly attract nearly half of all spike-specific TCRs. Females outnumbered males among donors, who were mostly white British; clonal diversity was possibly underestimated.

Profiled with immunoSEQ multiplex PCR; TCRdb holds only in-frame clones, not every one. This repertoire shows approximately 150,000 clones, about nine tenths found once; its top ten account for 1.9%. The CDR3 is 11 residues long. Looked up from germline, CDR1 is SQVTM and CDR2 is ANQGSEA. V shed 4 bases and J shed 6 bases, with 9 bases lying between them. Note on this clone: No antigen is known for it.

This TCR derives from an adult in good health. The input for sequencing was peripheral blood, taken on day 0 of AZD1222 vaccination. The J gene is TRBJ1-2, the V gene TRBV29-1, with TRBD1 as a possible D gene (5 bases). CDR3 bases: TGCAGCGTTGCGGCAGGGCATGGCTACACCTTC. It translates to CSVAAGHGYTF.